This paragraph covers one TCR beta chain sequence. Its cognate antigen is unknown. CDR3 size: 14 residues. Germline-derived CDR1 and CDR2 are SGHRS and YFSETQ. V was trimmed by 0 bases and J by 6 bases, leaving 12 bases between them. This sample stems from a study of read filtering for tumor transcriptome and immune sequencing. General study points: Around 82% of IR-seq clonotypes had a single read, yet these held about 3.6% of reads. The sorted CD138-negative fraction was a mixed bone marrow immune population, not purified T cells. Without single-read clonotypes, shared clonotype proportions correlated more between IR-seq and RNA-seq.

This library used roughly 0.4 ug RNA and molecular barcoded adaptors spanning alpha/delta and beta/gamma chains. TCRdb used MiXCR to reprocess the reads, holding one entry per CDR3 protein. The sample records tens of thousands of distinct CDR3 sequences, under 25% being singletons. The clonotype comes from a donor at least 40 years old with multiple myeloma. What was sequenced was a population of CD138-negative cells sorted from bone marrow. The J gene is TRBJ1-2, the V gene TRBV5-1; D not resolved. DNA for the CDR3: TGCGCCAGCAGCTTGGAAATAAGAGGTGATGGCTACACCTTC. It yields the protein CASSLEIRGDGYTF.